This passage covers 29 T cell receptor beta chains from one sample sequenced in a study of neoadjuvant anti-PD-1 for oral cavity cancer. Indicated time point: after neoadjuvant nivolumab, at surgical resection. TCRdb keeps only in-frame clones here, not all; method: immunoSEQ multiplex PCR. The repertoire consists of roughly 68,000 clones, with roughly nine tenths occurring once and the leading ten covering 2.5% to 3%. Sequenced here: PBMCs, sampled after nivolumab (anti-PD-1) treatment. These receptors all stem from a person aged 35-80 years with oral cavity squamous cell carcinoma.

The gene calls are TRBV7-8 and TRBJ2-7; possibly TRBD1 for D (6 bases). Looked up from germline, CDR1 is SGHVS and CDR2 is FQNEAQ. This CDR3 spans 15 amino acids. Between the trimmed V and J ends, which lost 1 base and 6 bases, there was a span of 16 bases. The CDR3 DNA reads as TGTGCCAGCAGCTTAGGTCTTGGACAGTCGTCCGAGCAGTACTTC. Translating it yields CASSLGLGQSSEQYF.

Only one count was recorded for this clone. This chain uses TRBV6-5 with TRBJ2-5; 8 bases match TRBD2. The DNA end favors TRBJ2-7, so the J call may be wrong. Germline V gives CDR1 MNHEY, CDR2 SVGAGI. The CDR3 is 15 amino acids. CDR3 loop: CASSYYAGGAYEQYF. In nucleotides, the CDR3 is TGTGCCAGCAGTTACTATGCGGGAGGTGCCTACGAGCAGTACTTC.

The genes are TRBV9 and TRBJ2-7; 8 nucleotides match TRBD2. J was trimmed by 4 bases and V by 2 bases; bases with no gene match: 5. The CDR3 has 14 residues. CDR1 is SGDLS, CDR2 YYNGEE, per germline. CDR3 amino acids: CASSVDPGGYEQYF. The DNA of the CDR3 is TGTGCCAGCAGCGTTGATCCGGGGGGGTACGAGCAGTACTTC.

The J gene is TRBJ2-1, the V gene TRBV4-1; D is ambiguous. The CDR3 extends over 14 amino acids. Germline CDR1 and CDR2: MGHRA and YSYEKL. V lost 7 bases to trimming and J lost 0 bases, with 10 bases between them. The CDR3 here is CASTSTDSYNEQFF. As DNA, the CDR3 is TGCGCCAGCACCTCGACGGACTCCTACAATGAGCAGTTCTTC.

The V and J genes are TRBV9 and TRBJ1-4; unclear D gene. V dropped 0 bases and J dropped 5 bases, with 17 bases sitting between them. The germline V gene has CDR1 SGDLS and CDR2 YYNGEE. This CDR3 spans 17 amino acids. CDR3 DNA sequence: TGTGCCAGCAGCGTAGAGGGCAGCCCGCCCTTAAATGAAAAACTGTTTTTT. The encoded protein is CASSVEGSPPLNEKLFF. The full variable domain, its missing parts supplied by reference TRBV9 and TRBJ1-4, is DSGVTQTPKHLITATGQRVTLRCSPRSGDLSVYWYQQSLDQGLQFLIQYYNGEERAKGNILERFSAQQFPDLHSELNLSSLELGDSALYFCASSVEGSPPLNEKLFFGSGTQLSVL.

This rearrangement joins TRBV6-1 to TRBJ2-5, with 7 bases fitting TRBD1. Germline V gene sequence: CDR1 MNHNS, CDR2 SASEGT. V lost 4 bases and J lost 7; bases outside the gene matches: 12. The CDR3 has 15 amino acids. CDR3 DNA: TGTGCCAGCAGTGTCTTCGGGACAGAGACGGGGACCCAGTACTTC. Protein product: CASSVFGTETGTQYF.

This chain connects TRBV9 to TRBJ1-2, with D maybe TRBD1 (6 bases). Trimming removed 0 bases from V and 8 bases from J, with 17 bases in between. This CDR3 is 15 amino acids long. Germline V lookup: CDR1 SGDLS, CDR2 YYNGEE. CDR3 sequence: CASSVAGFGTQGYTF. The CDR3 coding sequence is TGTGCCAGCAGCGTAGCAGGGTTCGGGACACAAGGCTACACCTTC.

The rearrangement uses TRBV2 and TRBJ1-2, with D possibly matching TRBD1 (6 bases). V dropped 5 bases and J dropped 3 bases, with 19 bases sitting between them. Germline loops: CDR1 SNHLY, CDR2 FYNNEI. There are 16 residues in the CDR3. CDR3 in amino acids: CASSPTTHGTHYGYTF. In DNA form, the CDR3 reads TGTGCCAGCAGTCCCACCACGCACGGGACACACTATGGCTACACCTTC.

In its sample, this clone was seen once. The V call is TRBV5-6, the J call TRBJ2-7; 8 nucleotides align to TRBD1. V shed 3 bases and J 4 bases; nucleotides not matched to a gene: 6. Germline-derived CDR1 and CDR2 are SGHDT and YYEEEE. The CDR3 is 14 residues long. The chain's CDR3 is CASSWTGRTYEQYF. In nucleotides, the CDR3 is TGTGCCAGCAGCTGGACAGGGAGAACGTACGAGCAGTACTTC.

This chain links TRBV19 with TRBJ2-2; D not certain. V lost 7 bases and J 7 bases, leaving 13 bases between the germline ends. Germline loops: CDR1 LNHDA, CDR2 SQIVND (reference sequence). This CDR3 spans 13 amino acids. CDR3 sequence reads: CASTSRRFGELFF. DNA for the CDR3: TGTGCCAGTACCTCCCGCCGGTTCGGGGAGCTGTTTTTT.

The gene calls are TRBV13 and TRBJ2-1; D possibly corresponds to TRBD1 (6 bases). Trimming removed 5 bases from V and 7 bases from J, with 15 bases in between. Germline CDR1 reads PRHDT; CDR2 reads FYEKMQ (reference sequence). This CDR3 contains 14 residues. The DNA of the CDR3 is TGTGCCAGCAGCCGACCGACAGGCACGAATGAGCAGTTCTTC. It yields the protein CASSRPTGTNEQFF.

The rearrangement links TRBV13 to TRBJ2-7, with D tentatively TRBD2 (5 bases). From germline, CDR1 is PRHDT and CDR2 FYEKMQ (reference sequence). The ends were cut back, 5 bases at V and 6 bases at J, with 11 bases in the middle. This CDR3 is built from 12 residues. The CDR3, as DNA: TGTGCCAGCAGCCCGGGATACGGCGAGCAGTACTTC. It is translated as CASSPGYGEQYF.

The gene calls are TRBV4-1 and TRBJ1-5, with D possibly being TRBD1 (5 bases). The CDR3 runs to 20 residues. V gave up 1 base and J gave up 4 bases, with 26 bases separating them. Germline lookup yields CDR1 MGHRA and CDR2 YSYEKL. The CDR3 protein is CASSQGTGRGPTPTNQPQHF. CDR3 in DNA: TGCGCCAGCAGCCAAGGGACCGGACGGGGACCAACCCCCACAAATCAGCCCCAGCATTTT.

The gene calls are TRBV2 and TRBJ2-3; D remains unclear. The CDR3 length is 13 residues. The V end was cut by 0 bases, the J end by 8 bases, with 9 bases between. Germline loops: CDR1 SNHLY, CDR2 FYNNEI. CDR3 sequence (DNA): TGTGCCAGCAGTGAAGCCGGCGACGGTACGCAGTATTTT. This translates into CASSEAGDGTQYF.

This clone came up once. The chain is built from TRBV5-1 and TRBJ2-5, with 7 bases lining up with TRBD1. Germline V gene lookup returns CDR1 SGHRS and CDR2 YFSETQ. With V trimmed by 4 bases and J by 0 bases, 12 bases remained unmatched. CDR3 size: 17 residues. The CDR3: CASSPAGTAYNQETQYF. Here the CDR3 DNA reads TGCGCCAGCAGCCCTGCCGGGACAGCATACAACCAAGAGACCCAGTACTTC. The whole variable domain, remainder taken from reference TRBV5-1 and TRBJ2-5, is KAGVTQTPRYLIKTRGQQVTLSCSPISGHRSVSWYQQTPGQGLQFLFEYFSETQRNKGNFPGRFSGRQFSNSRSEMNVSTLELGDSALYLCASSPAGTAYNQETQYFGPGTRLLVL.

This clone was observed a few times. The rearrangement uses TRBV5-1 and TRBJ2-3; D perhaps matches TRBD2 (5 bases). Germline V lookup: CDR1 SGHRS, CDR2 YFSETQ. The CDR3 loop spans 15 amino acids. Trimming pared 0 bases from V and 6 bases from J, leaving 14 bases between. The CDR3 sequence is CASSLAGSEVDTQYF. The DNA for the CDR3 is TGCGCCAGCAGCTTGGCCGGTAGCGAGGTGGATACGCAGTATTTT.

J is TRBJ1-5 and V is TRBV6-1; TRBD1 might be the D (6 bases). The V end lost 3 bases, the J end lost 3 bases, and 18 bases lay between the germline ends. CDR1 is MNHNS and CDR2 is SASEGT in the germline V gene. CDR3 length: 17 amino acids. The CDR3 region is CASSDFERGNDNQPQHF. CDR3 coding DNA: TGTGCCAGCAGTGATTTCGAAAGGGGGAACGACAATCAGCCCCAGCATTTT.

This chain links TRBV27 with TRBJ1-5; TRBD1 is a possible D gene (5 bases). V shed 3 bases and J shed 6 bases, with 12 bases lying between them. The CDR3 sequence is 14 residues long. Germline V gene lookup returns CDR1 MNHEY and CDR2 SMNVEV (reference sequence). The CDR3 sequence is CASSFGASVQPQHF. CDR3 in DNA: TGTGCCAGCAGTTTTGGGGCCTCGGTTCAGCCCCAGCATTTT.

The CDR3 region has the DNA TGTGCCTGGGGGGGGACAGGGTTCTATGGCTACACCTTC. It codes for CAWGGTGFYGYTF. The chain is built from TRBV30 and TRBJ1-2; 9 nucleotides match TRBD1. V shed 5 bases, J shed 4 bases, and the junction held 5 bases outside the gene matches. Germline loops: CDR1 GTSNPN, CDR2 SVGIG (reference sequence). The CDR3 has 13 amino acids.

This clone was counted a few times. V is TRBV27 and J is TRBJ2-5; no clear D gene. The CDR3 extends over 13 amino acids. Germline assignment: CDR1 MNHEY and CDR2 SMNVEV (reference sequence). Deletions cut 5 bases from V and 1 base from J, with 8 bases between. The CDR3 loop reads CASSLDSQETQYF. CDR3 DNA: TGTGCCAGCAGTCTAGACTCCCAAGAGACCCAGTACTTC.

CDR3 amino acids: CASSSYRLNPNSYNEQFF. CDR3 nucleotide sequence: TGCGCCAGCAGCTCATACAGACTAAACCCAAACTCCTACAATGAGCAGTTCTTC. This chain links TRBV5-1 with TRBJ2-1, with D perhaps matching TRBD2 (5 bases). Germline V gene lookup returns CDR1 SGHRS and CDR2 YFSETQ. V was pared by 3 bases and J by 0 bases, with 19 bases between. CDR3 length: 18 residues.

The chain uses TRBV7-8 and TRBJ1-5, with 7 bases lining up with TRBD1. The CDR3 covers 16 residues. V gave up 5 bases and J gave up 1 base; unmatched junction bases: 8. CDR1 SGHVS and CDR2 FQNEAQ come from the germline V gene. CDR3 sequence reads: CASSTYRGGSNQPQHF. As DNA, the CDR3 is TGTGCCAGCAGCACGTACAGGGGAGGCAGCAATCAGCCCCAGCATTTT.

V is TRBV6-1 and J is TRBJ2-7; 8 nucleotides line up with TRBD1. The CDR3 extends over 15 amino acids. The V segment lost 3 bases and the J segment 5 bases; nucleotides outside the gene matches: 9. Germline lookup yields CDR1 MNHNS and CDR2 SASEGT. Here the CDR3 reads CASSDYPGQVNEQYF. CDR3 nucleotide sequence: TGTGCCAGCAGTGACTACCCGGGACAGGTCAACGAGCAGTACTTC.

CDR3 residues: CASSWDRVANQPQHF. The DNA for the CDR3 is TGTGCCAGTAGTTGGGACAGGGTAGCAAATCAGCCCCAGCATTTT. The rearrangement joins TRBV19 to TRBJ1-5; 9 bases fit TRBD1. This CDR3 region has 15 residues. The germline V gene encodes CDR1 LNHDA and CDR2 SQIVND (reference sequence). The trim removed 5 bases at V and 4 bases at J, leaving 6 bases unmatched.

The V call is TRBV7-8, the J call TRBJ2-5; unclear D gene. The CDR3 runs 13 residues. Germline assignment: CDR1 SGHVS and CDR2 FQNEAQ. V shed 4 bases and J shed 3 bases, with 9 bases lying between them. In DNA form, the CDR3 reads TGTGCCAGCAGCTCCGGATGGAAAGAGACCCAGTACTTC. Protein: CASSSGWKETQYF.

CDR3 nucleotide sequence: TGTGCCAGCAGCTTGGGGTACGAAGGTAGTCGGCAAGAGACCCAGTACTTC. Amino acid sequence: CASSLGYEGSRQETQYF. The rearrangement links TRBV5-4 to TRBJ2-5; D gene unclear. Germline-derived CDR1 and CDR2 are SGHNT and YYREEE (reference sequence). The CDR3 contains 17 residues. Trimming shortened V by 0 bases and J by 2 bases, and 17 bases separated the two germline ends.

The chain has TRBV5-1 and TRBJ1-1; D uncertain. CDR1 SGHRS and CDR2 YFSETQ come from the germline V gene. Trimming cost V 1 base and J 3 bases, with 7 bases left between them. The CDR3 loop spans 13 amino acids. CDR3 amino acids: CASSLMRDTEAFF. Written as DNA, the CDR3 is TGCGCCAGCAGCTTGATGAGGGACACTGAAGCTTTCTTT. Looking up the rest from reference TRBV5-1 and TRBJ1-1 gives the full variable domain: KAGVTQTPRYLIKTRGQQVTLSCSPISGHRSVSWYQQTPGQGLQFLFEYFSETQRNKGNFPGRFSGRQFSNSRSEMNVSTLELGDSALYLCASSLMRDTEAFFGQGTRLTVV.

In this sample, this clone turned up once. The chain couples TRBV7-9 to TRBJ1-2; D unclear. The germline CDR1 and CDR2 sequences are SEHNR and FQNEAQ (reference sequence). With 5 bases removed from V and 8 bases from J, the gap between germline ends came to 15 bases. The CDR3 is 13 amino acids. DNA for the CDR3: TGTGCCAGCAGCCCCGTTAATAAGGAGGGCTACACCTTC. Translated, it gives CASSPVNKEGYTF.

The rearrangement uses TRBV7-9 and TRBJ1-4, with D possibly matching TRBD1 (5 bases). From germline, CDR1 is SEHNR and CDR2 FQNEAQ (reference sequence). Trimming shortened V by 5 bases and J by 5 bases, and 18 bases separated the two germline ends. There are 16 residues in the CDR3. CDR3 protein: CASSPTKGLGNEKLFF. CDR3 nucleotides: TGTGCCAGCAGCCCCACAAAGGGGCTGGGGAATGAAAAACTGTTTTTT. The full variable domain, its missing parts supplied by reference TRBV7-9 and TRBJ1-4, is DTGVSQNPRHKITKRGQNVTFRCDPISEHNRLYWYRQTLGQGPEFLTYFQNEAQLEKSRLLSDRFSAERPKGSFSTLEIQRTEQGDSAMYLCASSPTKGLGNEKLFFGSGTQLSVL.